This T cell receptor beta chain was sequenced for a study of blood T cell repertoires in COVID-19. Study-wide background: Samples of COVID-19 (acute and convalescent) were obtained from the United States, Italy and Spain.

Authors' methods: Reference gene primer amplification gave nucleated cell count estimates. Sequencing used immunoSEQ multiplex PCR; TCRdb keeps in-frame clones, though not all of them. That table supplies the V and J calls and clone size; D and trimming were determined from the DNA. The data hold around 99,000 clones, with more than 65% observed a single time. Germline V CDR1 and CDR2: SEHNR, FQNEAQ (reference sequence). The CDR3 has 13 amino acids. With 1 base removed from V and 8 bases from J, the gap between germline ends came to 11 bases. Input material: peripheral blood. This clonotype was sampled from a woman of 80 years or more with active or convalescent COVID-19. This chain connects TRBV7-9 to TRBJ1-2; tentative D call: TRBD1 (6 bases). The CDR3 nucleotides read TGTGCCAGCAGCTTAGAAGGGGGTCGGGGCTACACCTTC. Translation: CASSLEGGRGYTF.